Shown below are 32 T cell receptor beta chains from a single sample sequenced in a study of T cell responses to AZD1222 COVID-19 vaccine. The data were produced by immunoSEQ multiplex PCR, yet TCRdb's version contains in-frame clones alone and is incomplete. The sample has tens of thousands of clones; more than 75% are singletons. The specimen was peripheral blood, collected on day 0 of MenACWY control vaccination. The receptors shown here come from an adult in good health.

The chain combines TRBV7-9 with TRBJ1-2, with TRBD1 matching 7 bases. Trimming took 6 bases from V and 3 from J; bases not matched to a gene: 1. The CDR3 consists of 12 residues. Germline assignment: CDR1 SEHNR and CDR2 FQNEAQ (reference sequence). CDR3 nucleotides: TGTGCCAGCAGAGGACAGGACTATGGCTACACCTTC. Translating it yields CASRGQDYGYTF.

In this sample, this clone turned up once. Written as DNA, the CDR3 is TGTGCCAGCAGTTCACCAGGGTGGTCTAACTATGGCTACACCTTC. As protein: CASSSPGWSNYGYTF. The chain employs TRBV28 and TRBJ1-2, with TRBD1 as a possible D gene (5 bases). Germline V lookup: CDR1 MDHEN, CDR2 SYDVKM. V was cut by 4 bases and J by 0 bases, with 12 bases left in between. The CDR3 contains 15 residues.

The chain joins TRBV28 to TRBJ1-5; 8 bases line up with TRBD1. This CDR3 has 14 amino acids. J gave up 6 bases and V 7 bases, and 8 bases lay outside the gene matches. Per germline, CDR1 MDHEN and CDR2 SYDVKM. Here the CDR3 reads CASTQDREGQPQHF. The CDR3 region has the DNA TGTGCCAGCACTCAGGACAGGGAGGGTCAGCCCCAGCATTTT.

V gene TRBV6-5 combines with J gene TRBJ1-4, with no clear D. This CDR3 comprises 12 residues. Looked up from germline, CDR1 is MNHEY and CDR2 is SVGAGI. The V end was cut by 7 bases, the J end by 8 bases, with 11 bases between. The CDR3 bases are TGTGCCAGCACAACGACCCTAGAAAAACTGTTTTTT. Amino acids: CASTTTLEKLFF.

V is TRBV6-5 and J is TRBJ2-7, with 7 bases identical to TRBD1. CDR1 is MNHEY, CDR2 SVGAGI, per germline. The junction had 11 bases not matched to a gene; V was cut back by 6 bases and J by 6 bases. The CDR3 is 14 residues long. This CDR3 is CASRRQGGGSEQYF. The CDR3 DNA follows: TGTGCCAGCAGAAGACAGGGTGGCGGCAGCGAGCAGTACTTC.

This CDR3 is CASKASNQPQHF. The CDR3 DNA is TGTGCCAGCAAGGCTAGCAATCAGCCCCAGCATTTT. J is TRBJ1-5 and V is TRBV28; D gene unclear. Between the trimmed V and J ends, which lost 7 bases and 0 bases, there was a span of 4 bases. The CDR3 spans 12 residues. Germline lookup yields CDR1 MDHEN and CDR2 SYDVKM.

CDR3 coding DNA: TGTGCCACCAGTGATCCCGGACTAGCGGGCTACAATGAGCAGTTCTTC. Its protein product is CATSDPGLAGYNEQFF. This rearrangement joins TRBV24-1 to TRBJ2-1; 11 bases map to TRBD2. Germline V gene sequence: CDR1 KGHDR, CDR2 SFDVKD. The CDR3 is made up of 16 amino acids. Losses at the gene ends were 3 bases for V and 3 bases for J; bases not matched to a gene: 3.

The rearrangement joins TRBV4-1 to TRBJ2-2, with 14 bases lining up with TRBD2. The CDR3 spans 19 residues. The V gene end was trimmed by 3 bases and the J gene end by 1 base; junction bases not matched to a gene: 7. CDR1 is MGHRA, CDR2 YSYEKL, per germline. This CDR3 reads CASSHSQGLAGVNTGELFF. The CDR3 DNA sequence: TGCGCCAGCAGCCACTCTCAGGGACTAGCGGGGGTGAACACCGGGGAGCTGTTTTTT.

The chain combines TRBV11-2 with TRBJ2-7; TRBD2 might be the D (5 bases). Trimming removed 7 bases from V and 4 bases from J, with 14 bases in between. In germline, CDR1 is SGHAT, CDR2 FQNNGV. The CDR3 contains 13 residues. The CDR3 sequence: CASKPPWTYEQYF. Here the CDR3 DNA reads TGTGCCAGCAAGCCCCCTTGGACTTACGAGCAGTACTTC.

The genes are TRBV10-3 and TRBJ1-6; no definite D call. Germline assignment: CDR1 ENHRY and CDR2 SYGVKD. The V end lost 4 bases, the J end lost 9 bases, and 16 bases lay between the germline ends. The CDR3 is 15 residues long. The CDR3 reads CAISVEGSLGSPLHF. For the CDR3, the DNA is TGTGCCATCAGTGTCGAGGGAAGCTTGGGTTCACCCCTCCACTTT.

CDR3 residues: CASSFSGSLNNEQFF. The CDR3 DNA is TGCGCCAGCAGCTTTTCCGGGAGTCTAAACAATGAGCAGTTCTTC. The chain links TRBV5-1 to TRBJ2-1, with D possibly matching TRBD2 (6 bases). The CDR3 is 15 residues long. CDR1 is SGHRS and CDR2 is YFSETQ in the germline V gene. V lost 2 bases and J lost 5, with 14 bases in between. The complete variable domain, with remaining parts taken from reference TRBV5-1 and TRBJ2-1, reads KAGVTQTPRYLIKTRGQQVTLSCSPISGHRSVSWYQQTPGQGLQFLFEYFSETQRNKGNFPGRFSGRQFSNSRSEMNVSTLELGDSALYLCASSFSGSLNNEQFFGPGTRLTVL.

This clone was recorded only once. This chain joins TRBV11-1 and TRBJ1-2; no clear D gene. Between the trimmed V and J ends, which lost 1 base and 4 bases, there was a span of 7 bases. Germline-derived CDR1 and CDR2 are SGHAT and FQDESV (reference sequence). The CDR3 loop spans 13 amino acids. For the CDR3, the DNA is TGTGCCAGCAGCTTAGACAGAACCTATGGCTACACCTTC. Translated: CASSLDRTYGYTF.

CDR3 nucleotide sequence: TGCGCCAGCAGCCAAGACAGGGGAACGGGGCAGCCCCAGCATTTT. Translating gives CASSQDRGTGQPQHF. The V gene is TRBV4-3, the J gene TRBJ1-5; TRBD1 is a possible D gene (6 bases). This CDR3 is built from 15 residues. Germline CDR1 and CDR2: LGHNA and YSLEER. Trimming took off 0 bases at V and 7 bases at J, with 13 bases between the two ends.

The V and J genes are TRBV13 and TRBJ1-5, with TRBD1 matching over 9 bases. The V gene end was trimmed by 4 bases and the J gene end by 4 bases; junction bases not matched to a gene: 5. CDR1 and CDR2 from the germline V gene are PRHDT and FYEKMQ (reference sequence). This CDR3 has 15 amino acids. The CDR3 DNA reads TGTGCCAGCAGCTCTTCCGGGACAGGGAATCAGCCCCAGCATTTT. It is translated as CASSSSGTGNQPQHF.

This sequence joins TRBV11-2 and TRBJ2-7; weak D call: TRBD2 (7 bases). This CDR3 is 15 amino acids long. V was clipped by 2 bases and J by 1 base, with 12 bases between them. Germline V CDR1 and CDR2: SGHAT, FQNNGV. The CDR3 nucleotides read TGTGCCAGCAGCTTAAGGGGGGGAGGGTCCTACGAGCAGTACTTC. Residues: CASSLRGGGSYEQYF.

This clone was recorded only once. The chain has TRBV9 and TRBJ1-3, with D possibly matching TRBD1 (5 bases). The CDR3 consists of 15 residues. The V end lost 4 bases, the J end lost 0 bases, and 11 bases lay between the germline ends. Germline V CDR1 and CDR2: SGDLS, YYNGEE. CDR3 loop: CASSLQDDSGNTIYF. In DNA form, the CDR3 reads TGTGCCAGCAGCCTACAGGACGACTCTGGAAACACCATATATTTT.

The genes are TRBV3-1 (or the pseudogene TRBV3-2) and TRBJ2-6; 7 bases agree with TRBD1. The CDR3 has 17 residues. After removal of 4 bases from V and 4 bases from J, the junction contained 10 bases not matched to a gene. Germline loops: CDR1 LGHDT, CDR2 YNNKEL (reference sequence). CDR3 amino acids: CASSRMRTGGGANVLTF. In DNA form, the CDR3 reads TGTGCCAGCAGCCGTATGCGGACAGGCGGGGGGGCCAACGTCCTGACTTTC.

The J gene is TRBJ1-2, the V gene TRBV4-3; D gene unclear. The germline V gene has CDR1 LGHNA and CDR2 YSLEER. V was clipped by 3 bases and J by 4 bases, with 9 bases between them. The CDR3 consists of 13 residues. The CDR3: CASSQQDGYGYTF. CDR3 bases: TGCGCCAGCAGCCAGCAGGATGGCTATGGCTACACCTTC.

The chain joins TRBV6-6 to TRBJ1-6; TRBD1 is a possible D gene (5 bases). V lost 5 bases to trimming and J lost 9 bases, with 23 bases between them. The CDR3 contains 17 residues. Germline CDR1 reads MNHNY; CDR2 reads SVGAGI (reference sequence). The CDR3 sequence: CASSLGPRGGSGSPLHF. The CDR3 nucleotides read TGTGCCAGCAGTCTCGGGCCTCGCGGGGGATCAGGTTCACCCCTCCACTTT.

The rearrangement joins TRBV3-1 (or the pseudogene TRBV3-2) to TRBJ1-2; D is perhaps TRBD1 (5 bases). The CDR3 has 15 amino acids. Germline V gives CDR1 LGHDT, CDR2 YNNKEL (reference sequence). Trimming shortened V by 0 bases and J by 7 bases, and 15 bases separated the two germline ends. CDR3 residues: CASSQDGGALTGYTF. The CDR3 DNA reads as TGTGCCAGCAGCCAAGATGGGGGAGCCCTTACTGGCTACACCTTC.

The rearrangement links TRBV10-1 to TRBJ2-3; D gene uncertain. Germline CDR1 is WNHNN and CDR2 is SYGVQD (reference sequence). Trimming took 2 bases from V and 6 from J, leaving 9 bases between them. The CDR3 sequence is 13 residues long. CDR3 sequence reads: CASSETFRDTQYF. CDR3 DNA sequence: TGCGCCAGCAGTGAGACTTTCCGGGATACGCAGTATTTT.

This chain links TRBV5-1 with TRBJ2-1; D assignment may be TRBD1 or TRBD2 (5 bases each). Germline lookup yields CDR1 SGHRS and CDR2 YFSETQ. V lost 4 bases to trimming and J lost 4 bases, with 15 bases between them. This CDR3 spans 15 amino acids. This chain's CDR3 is CASSHSGAEYNEQFF. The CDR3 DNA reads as TGCGCCAGCAGCCATTCCGGGGCCGAATACAATGAGCAGTTCTTC.

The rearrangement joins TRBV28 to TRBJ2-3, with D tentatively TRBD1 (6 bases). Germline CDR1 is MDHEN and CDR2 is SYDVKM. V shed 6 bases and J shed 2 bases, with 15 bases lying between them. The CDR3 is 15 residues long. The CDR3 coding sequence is TGTGCCAGCAGCCCGACAGGACGGAACACAGATACGCAGTATTTT. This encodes CASSPTGRNTDTQYF.

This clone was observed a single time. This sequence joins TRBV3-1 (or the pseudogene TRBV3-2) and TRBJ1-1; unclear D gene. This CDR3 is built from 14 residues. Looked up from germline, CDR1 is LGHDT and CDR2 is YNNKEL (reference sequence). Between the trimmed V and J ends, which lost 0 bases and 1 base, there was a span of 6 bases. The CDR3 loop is CASSQDSQNTEAFF. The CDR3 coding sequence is TGTGCCAGCAGCCAAGATTCACAGAACACTGAAGCTTTCTTT.

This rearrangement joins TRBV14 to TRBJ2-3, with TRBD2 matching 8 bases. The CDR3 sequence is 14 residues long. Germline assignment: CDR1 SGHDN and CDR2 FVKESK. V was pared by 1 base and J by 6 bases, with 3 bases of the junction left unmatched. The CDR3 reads CASSQARGVDTQYF. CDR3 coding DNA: TGTGCCAGCAGCCAAGCGCGGGGGGTTGATACGCAGTATTTT.

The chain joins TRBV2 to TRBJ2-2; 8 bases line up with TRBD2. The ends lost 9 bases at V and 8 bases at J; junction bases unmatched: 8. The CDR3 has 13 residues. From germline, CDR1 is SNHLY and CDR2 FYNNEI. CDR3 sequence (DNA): TGTGCCAGTCAGCGGGAGCGGGTGGGGGAGCTGTTTTTT. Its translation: CASQRERVGELFF.

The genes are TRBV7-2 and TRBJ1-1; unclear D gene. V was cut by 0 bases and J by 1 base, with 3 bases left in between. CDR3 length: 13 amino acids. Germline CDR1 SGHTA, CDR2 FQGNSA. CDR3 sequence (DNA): TGTGCCAGCAGCTTAGCGGAGAACACTGAAGCTTTCTTT. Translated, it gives CASSLAENTEAFF. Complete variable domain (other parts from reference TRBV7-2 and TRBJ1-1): GAGVSQSPSNKVTEKGKDVELRCDPISGHTALYWYRQSLGQGLEFLIYFQGNSAPDKSGLPSDRFSAERTGGSVSTLTIQRTQQEDSAVYLCASSLAENTEAFFGQGTRLTVV.

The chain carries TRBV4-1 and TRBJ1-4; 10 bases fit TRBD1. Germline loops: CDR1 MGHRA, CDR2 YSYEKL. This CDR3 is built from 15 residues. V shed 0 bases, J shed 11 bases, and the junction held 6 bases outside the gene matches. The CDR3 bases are TGCGCCAGCAGCCAAGAAGGACAGGGGGGTCGGAAACTGTTTTTT. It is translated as CASSQEGQGGRKLFF.

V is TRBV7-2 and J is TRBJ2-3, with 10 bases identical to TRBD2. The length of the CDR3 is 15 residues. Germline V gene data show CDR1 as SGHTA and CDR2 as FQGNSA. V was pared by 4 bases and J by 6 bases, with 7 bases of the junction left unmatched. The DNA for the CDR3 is TGTGCCAGCAGCTCAAGCGGGGGGGCAGGGGATACGCAGTATTTT. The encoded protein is CASSSSGGAGDTQYF.

The CDR3 loop is CASSDSGGSTEAFF. The CDR3, as DNA: TGTGCCAGCAGTGACTCAGGGGGCAGCACTGAAGCTTTCTTT. The chain is built from TRBV6-4 and TRBJ1-1, with TRBD1 identical over 7 bases. Germline lookup yields CDR1 MRHNA and CDR2 SNTAGT. The J segment lost 4 bases and the V segment lost 0 bases, leaving 2 bases of the junction unmatched. This CDR3 comprises 14 residues.

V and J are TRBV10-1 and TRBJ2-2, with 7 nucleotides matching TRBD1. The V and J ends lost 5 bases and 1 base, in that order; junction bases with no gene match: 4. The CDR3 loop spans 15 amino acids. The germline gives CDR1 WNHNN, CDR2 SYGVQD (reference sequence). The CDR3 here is CASSRDSRNTGELFF. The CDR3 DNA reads TGCGCCAGCAGTCGGGACAGCCGGAACACCGGGGAGCTGTTTTTT.

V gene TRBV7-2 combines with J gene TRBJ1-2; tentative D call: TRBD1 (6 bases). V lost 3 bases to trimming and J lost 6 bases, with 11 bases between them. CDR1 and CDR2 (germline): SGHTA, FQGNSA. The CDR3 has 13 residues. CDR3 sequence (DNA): TGTGCCAGCAGCTTCGAACAGGGTAATGGCTACACCTTC. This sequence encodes CASSFEQGNGYTF.